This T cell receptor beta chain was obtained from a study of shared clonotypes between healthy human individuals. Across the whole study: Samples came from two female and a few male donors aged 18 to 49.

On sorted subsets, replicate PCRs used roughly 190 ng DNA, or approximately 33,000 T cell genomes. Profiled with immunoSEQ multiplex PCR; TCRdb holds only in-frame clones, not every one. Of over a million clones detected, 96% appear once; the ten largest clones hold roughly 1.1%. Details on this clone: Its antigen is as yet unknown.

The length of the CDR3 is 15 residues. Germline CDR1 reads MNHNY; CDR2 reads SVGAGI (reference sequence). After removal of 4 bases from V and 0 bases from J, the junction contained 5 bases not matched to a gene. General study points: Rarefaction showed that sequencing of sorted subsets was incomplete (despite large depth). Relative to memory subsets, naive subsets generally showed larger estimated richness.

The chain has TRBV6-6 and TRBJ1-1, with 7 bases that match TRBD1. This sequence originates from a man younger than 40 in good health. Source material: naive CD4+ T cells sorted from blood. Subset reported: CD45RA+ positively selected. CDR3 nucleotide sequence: TGTGCCAGCAGTTCGAACGACAGGGTGAACACTGAAGCTTTCTTT. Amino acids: CASSSNDRVNTEAFF.